The 10 T cell receptor beta chains below were found in one sample sequenced in a study of T cells after yellow fever vaccination. In TCRdb, the 5' RACE reads were re-called with MiXCR into one record per CDR3 protein. The sample has about 300,000 distinct CDR3 sequences, under 9% seen once. Sequencing was performed on CD4+ T cells sorted from PBMCs, taken 5 days after the yellow fever booster vaccination. The receptors were sampled from a young man who received the YFV17D yellow fever vaccine.

The chain recombines TRBV7-2 with TRBJ2-3, with D maybe TRBD2 (6 bases). V dropped 3 bases and J dropped 7 bases, with 14 bases sitting between them. This CDR3 has 14 residues. Germline CDR1 reads SGHTA; CDR2 reads FQGNSA. CDR3 protein: CASSLNGGVYTQYF. The CDR3 coding sequence is TGTGCCAGCAGCTTGAACGGGGGAGTATATACGCAGTATTTT.

The rearrangement joins TRBV27 to TRBJ2-7; D not resolved. The CDR3 spans 13 residues. Trimming took off 4 bases at V and 0 bases at J, with 7 bases between the two ends. The germline V gene has CDR1 MNHEY and CDR2 SMNVEV (reference sequence). DNA of the CDR3: TGTGCCAGCAGTTCGAGGAACTCCTACGAGCAGTACGTC. Residues: CASSSRNSYEQYV.

The chain is built from TRBV5-1 and TRBJ2-5, with D possibly TRBD1 on 6 matching bases. V lost 2 bases and J 0 bases, leaving 11 bases between the germline ends. The CDR3 length is 15 residues. The germline CDR1 and CDR2 sequences are SGHRS and YFSETQ. The CDR3 sequence: CASSFSDRNQETQYF. The CDR3 DNA sequence: TGCGCCAGCAGCTTTTCCGACAGGAACCAAGAGACCCAGTACTTC.

This clonotype was observed at least ten times. The gene calls are TRBV4-3 and TRBJ2-7; D is undetermined. V lost 0 bases and J lost 0, with 6 bases in between. CDR3 length equals 14 residues. The germline gives CDR1 LGHNA, CDR2 YSLEER. Here the CDR3 DNA reads TGCGCCAGCAGCCAAGATCACAGCTCCTACGAGCAGTACTTC. Residues: CASSQDHSSYEQYF.

This clonotype has more than one count but fewer than ten. The V gene is TRBV4-3, the J gene TRBJ1-1; tentative D call: TRBD1 (6 bases). This CDR3 has 13 amino acids. With 2 bases removed from V and 6 bases from J, the gap between germline ends came to 10 bases. Germline-derived CDR1 and CDR2 are LGHNA and YSLEER. The CDR3 DNA follows: TGCGCCAGCAGCCAACAGGGGAGCCCTGAAGCTTTCTTT. Translation gives CASSQQGSPEAFF.

This clonotype was detected a few times. The chain couples TRBV6-6 to TRBJ1-1; D is unclear. Deletions cut 6 bases from V and 1 base from J, with 12 bases between. Germline loops: CDR1 MNHNY, CDR2 SVGAGI (reference sequence). This CDR3 has 14 amino acids. The CDR3 sequence is CASSDPPQNTEAFF. The CDR3, as DNA: TGTGCCAGCAGCGACCCCCCTCAGAACACTGAAGCTTTCTTT.

The rearrangement joins TRBV7-2 to TRBJ1-5; D unclear. Trimming stripped 5 bases from V and 7 bases from J, with 9 bases between. The CDR3 totals 12 residues. CDR1 SGHTA and CDR2 FQGNSA come from the germline V gene. DNA for the CDR3: TGTGCCAGCAGCCCCGGCGTCCAGCCCCAGCATTTT. This translates into CASSPGVQPQHF.

The CDR3 nucleotides read TGCAGCGTTGAGGGACAGACCTCTAACTATGGCTACACCTTC. Its protein product is CSVEGQTSNYGYTF. V usage is TRBV29-1 and J usage is TRBJ1-2, with 7 bases lining up with TRBD1. Germline lookup yields CDR1 SQVTM and CDR2 ANQGSEA. With 3 bases clipped from V and 0 bases from J, the junction kept 4 bases outside the gene matches. The CDR3 covers 14 residues. Drawing the rest from reference TRBV29-1 and TRBJ1-2, the complete variable domain is SAVISQKPSRDICQRGTSLTIQCQVDSQVTMMFWYRQQPGQSLTLIATANQGSEATYESGFVIDKFPISRPNLTFSTLTVSNMSPEDSSIYLCSVEGQTSNYGYTFGSGTRLTVV.

This clonotype was counted at least ten times. The CDR3 region is CASSFGHLSSTDTQYF. CDR3 in DNA: TGCGCCAGCAGCTTTGGACATTTATCTAGCACAGATACGCAGTATTTT. The chain combines TRBV5-1 with TRBJ2-3; tentatively, D is TRBD1 (5 bases). The CDR3 is 16 amino acids. The germline V and J ends were trimmed by 2 bases and 0 bases, with 13 bases remaining between them. The germline CDR1 and CDR2 sequences are SGHRS and YFSETQ.

The chain combines TRBV12-3 or TRBV12-4 with TRBJ2-5, with 8 bases matching TRBD2. The CDR3 spans 15 residues. Unmatched junction bases numbered 8, after V lost 6 bases and J lost 2 bases. DNA for the CDR3: TGTGCCAGCAGCCCGGGGGGGCCGGGGCAAGAGACCCAGTACTTC. Translated, it gives CASSPGGPGQETQYF.